This T cell receptor (beta chain) was sequenced during a study of technical replicates of blood from a handful of donors. This clone was seen once. Using immunoSEQ multiplex PCR, the repertoire was profiled, and TCRdb retains in-frame clones only, with some absent. Of more than 45,000 clones in the sample, around 92% were seen once. V lost 2 bases and J 7 bases, leaving 15 bases between the germline ends. The CDR3 length is 15 residues. CDR1 MGHRA and CDR2 YSYEKL come from the germline V gene. Sequencing was done on a sample of PBMCs. The J gene is TRBJ1-5, the V gene TRBV4-1, with D possibly TRBD1 on 5 matching bases. The sequence came from a human donor in good health. Some clones in this sample may be carry-over from other donors' samples. The CDR3 nucleotides read TGCGCCAGCAGCCAAACGGGACTTTCCGGGCAGCCCCAGCATTTT. Its protein product is CASSQTGLSGQPQHF.